The text below deals with one TCR beta chain. This record belongs to a study of blood T cell repertoires in COVID-19. TCRdb keeps only in-frame clones here, not all; method: immunoSEQ multiplex PCR. The repertoire consists of 180,000 or so clones, with 80% to 90% occurring once and the leading ten covering roughly 3.5%. CDR3 length: 16 amino acids. The V segment lost 1 base and the J segment 4 bases; nucleotides outside the gene matches: 7. CDR1 and CDR2 from the germline V gene are SGHRS and YFSETQ. This clonotype was obtained from a man in his fifties or sixties with acute or convalescent COVID-19. Sequenced sample: peripheral blood. The V gene is TRBV5-1, the J gene TRBJ2-1; 8 bases fit TRBD1. The CDR3 nucleotides are TGCGCCAGCAGCTTGACGTTGACAGGGGCTTACAATGAGCAGTTCTTC. Translating gives CASSLTLTGAYNEQFF.